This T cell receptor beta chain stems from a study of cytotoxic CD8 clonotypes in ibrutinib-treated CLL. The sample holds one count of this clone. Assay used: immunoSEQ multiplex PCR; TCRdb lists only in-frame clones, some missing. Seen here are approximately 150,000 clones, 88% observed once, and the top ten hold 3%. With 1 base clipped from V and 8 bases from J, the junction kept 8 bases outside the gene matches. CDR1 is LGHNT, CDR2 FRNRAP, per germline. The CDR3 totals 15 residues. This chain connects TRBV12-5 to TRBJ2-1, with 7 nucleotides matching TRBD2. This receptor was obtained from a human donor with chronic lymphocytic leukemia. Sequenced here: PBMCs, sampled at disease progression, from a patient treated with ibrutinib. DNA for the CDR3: TGTGCTAGTGGTTTGGGTGGAGGGAGGGTTGATGAGCAGTTCTTC. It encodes CASGLGGGRVDEQFF.